This is a list of T cell receptor beta chains from one sample in a study of blood T cells in healthy people across ages. Each CDR3 protein is one row after TCRdb ran MiXCR on the 5' RACE reads. The sample has 600,000 to 900,000 distinct CDR3 sequences; 20% to 30% are singletons. The same specimen was also included in a second study, on T cells of mothers and their children.

Sequences were obtained from blood. Receptors were obtained from a boy between 10 and 17 years old in good health. Each CDR3 is given with its conserved first and last residue. Fields, in order: V gene, J gene, D gene, clone size, CDR3 protein, CDR3 DNA. D genes are given only for firm matches. The size entry is marked missing in some rows and otherwise reads once, few, many or a size class.

>TRBV28|TRBJ2-7|NA|few
CASSSGGLSEQYF
TGTGCCAGCAGTTCGGGCGGGCTTAGCGAGCAGTACTTC
>TRBV5-1|TRBJ2-1|TRBD1|few
CASSLEGAPYNEQFF
TGCGCCAGCAGCTTGGAGGGGGCTCCCTACAATGAGCAGTTCTTC
>TRBV21-1|TRBJ1-5|NA|NA
CASSKGTVYQPQHF
TGTGCCAGCAGCAAAGGTACAGTTTATCAGCCCCAGCATTTT
>TRBV29-1|TRBJ2-1|TRBD1|NA
CSVARGQGVTHDQFF
TGCAGCGTAGCCCGGGGCCAGGGGGTGACCCACGATCAGTTCTTC
>TRBV5-1|TRBJ2-3|TRBD1|few
CASSLPGTAIHLSTDTQYF
TGCGCCAGCAGCTTGCCAGGGACAGCAATCCACCTAAGCACAGATACGCAGTATTTT
>TRBV5-4|TRBJ2-3|TRBD1|NA
CASSSRQGRRTDTQYF
TGTGCCAGCAGCTCTCGACAGGGGCGCCGCACAGATACGCAGTATTTT
>TRBV12-3/TRBV12-4|TRBJ2-5|TRBD2|many
CASSLGLAGGGETQYF
TGTGCCAGCAGTCTCGGACTAGCGGGGGGTGGAGAGACCCAGTACTTC
>TRBV9|TRBJ2-7|NA|few
CASSVAPEDYEQYF
TGTGCCAGCAGCGTAGCACCAGAGGATTACGAGCAGTACTTC
>TRBV28|TRBJ1-5|NA|NA
CASAQGGGNQPQHF
TGTGCCAGCGCCCAGGGCGGGGGCAATCAGCCCCAGCATTTT
>TRBV7-6|TRBJ2-3|TRBD1|NA
CASSSAPGTAPDTQYF
TGTGCCAGCAGCTCTGCCCCCGGGACAGCCCCAGATACGCAGTATTTT
>TRBV5-1|TRBJ1-1|TRBD1|few
CASSTPGGAAEAFF
TGCGCCAGCAGCACTCCAGGGGGAGCCGCTGAAGCTTTCTTT
>TRBV6-1|TRBJ2-2|NA|NA
CASSELETFRTGELFF
TGTGCCAGCAGTGAACTCGAGACATTTCGGACCGGGGAGCTGTTTTTT
>TRBV7-2|TRBJ2-7|TRBD2|NA
CASSTAGRVEYEQYF
TGTGCCAGCAGCACAGCGGGGAGGGTTGAGTACGAGCAGTACTTC
>TRBV29-1|TRBJ2-7|TRBD2|few
CSVQGRAGETYEQYF
TGCAGCGTCCAGGGACGAGCGGGGGAGACCTACGAGCAGTACTTC
>TRBV2|TRBJ2-1|NA|NA
CASTHQASISYNEQFF
TGTGCCAGCACTCACCAGGCTAGCATCTCCTACAATGAGCAGTTCTTC
>TRBV12-5|TRBJ1-3|NA|NA
CASGLVLGGLGDADLGNTIYF
TGTGCTAGTGGTTTGGTACTTGGGGGGCTCGGGGACGCGGACCTTGGAAACACCATATATTTT
>TRBV4-2|TRBJ2-1|TRBD2|NA
CASSQEVSGGLDEQFF
TGTGCCAGCAGCCAAGAAGTGAGCGGGGGGTTAGATGAGCAGTTCTTC
>TRBV5-1|TRBJ2-1|TRBD2|NA
CASSPSPSGGRTYNEQFF
TGCGCCAGCAGCCCGTCCCCTAGCGGGGGAAGGACCTACAATGAGCAGTTCTTC
>TRBV5-1|TRBJ2-2|TRBD2|few
CASSLDPRGGTGELLF
TGCGCCAGCAGCTTGGATCCTCGCGGGGGAACCGGGGAGCTGCTTTTT
>TRBV20-1|TRBJ2-2|NA|few
CSARDWGHLNTGELFF
TGCAGTGCTAGAGATTGGGGTCATTTGAACACCGGGGAGCTGTTTTTT
>TRBV7-9|TRBJ2-3|NA|few
CASASDLRGDTQYF
TGTGCCAGCGCTTCTGACCTCCGGGGCGATACGCAGTATTTT
>TRBV5-1|TRBJ1-4|TRBD1|NA
CASSLAQRGHANEKLFF
TGCGCCAGCAGCTTGGCCCAAAGGGGGCACGCTAATGAAAAACTGTTTTTT
>TRBV28|TRBJ1-4|NA|NA
CASSLWIAGSNEKLFF
TGTGCCAGCAGTTTATGGATTGCAGGGTCTAATGAAAAACTGTTTTTT
>TRBV5-4|TRBJ1-3|NA|few
CASSFGQGAGGNTIYF
TGTGCCAGCAGCTTTGGCCAGGGAGCTGGAGGAAACACCATATATTTT
>TRBV15|TRBJ2-2|NA|few
CATSRDPAGAIGAGELFF
TGTGCCACCAGCAGAGATCCTGCGGGGGCGATAGGGGCCGGGGAGCTGTTTTTT
>TRBV7-8|TRBJ2-5|NA|NA
CASSWGLQISSYNEQLF
TGTGCCAGCAGCTGGGGACTCCAGATTAGCTCCTACAATGAGCAGTTGTTC
>TRBV27|TRBJ2-4|NA|NA
CASSETGWKNIQYF
TGTGCCAGCAGTGAGACAGGTTGGAAAAACATTCAGTACTTC
>TRBV21-1|TRBJ1-2|NA|NA
CASSTERQGDYGYTF
TGTGCCAGCAGCACGGAACGACAGGGGGACTATGGCTACACCTTC
>TRBV20-1|TRBJ2-7|NA|NA
CSASGGISYEQYF
TGCAGTGCTAGTGGGGGCATCTCCTACGAGCAGTACTTC
>TRBV7-2|TRBJ2-7|NA|NA
CASSLPGTAVYEQYF
TGTGCCAGCAGCTTACCCGGGACTGCCGTCTACGAGCAGTACTTC
>TRBV27|TRBJ2-1|NA|NA
CASSLLVAGYEQFF
TGTGCCAGCAGTTTATTGGTAGCCGGGTATGAGCAGTTCTTC
>TRBV9|TRBJ2-5|TRBD1|NA
CASSVEGQGFEETQYF
TGTGCCAGCAGCGTAGAAGGACAGGGGTTCGAGGAGACCCAGTACTTC
>TRBV11-2|TRBJ2-1|TRBD2|few
CASSSSGGPHYNEQFF
TGTGCCAGCAGCTCATCGGGGGGGCCCCACTACAATGAGCAGTTCTTC
>TRBV20-1|TRBJ2-5|NA|NA
CSAPSRGQQETQYF
TGCAGTGCCCCGTCGCGGGGACAGCAAGAGACCCAGTACTTC
>TRBV5-1|TRBJ1-3|NA|few
CASSPGSAGNTIYF
TGCGCCAGCAGCCCAGGTAGCGCTGGAAACACCATATATTTT
>TRBV12-3/TRBV12-4|TRBJ2-5|TRBD1|NA
CASSDRGPRETQYF
TGTGCCAGCAGTGACAGGGGCCCCCGGGAGACCCAGTACTTC
>TRBV7-6|TRBJ2-1|TRBD1|NA
CASRGTGGNNEQFF
TGTGCCAGCAGGGGGACAGGGGGTAACAATGAGCAGTTCTTC
>TRBV4-1|TRBJ2-3|NA|NA
CASSQEGPSTDTQYF
TGCGCCAGCAGCCAAGAGGGTCCATCCACAGATACGCAGTATTTT
>TRBV14|TRBJ2-4|NA|NA
CASSPQYGLAKNIQYF
TGTGCCAGCAGCCCCCAATACGGTCTAGCCAAAAACATTCAGTACTTC
>TRBV27|TRBJ1-6|NA|few
CASSQYGYNNSPLHF
TGTGCCAGCAGTCAGTATGGGTACAATAATTCACCCCTCCACTTT
>TRBV30|TRBJ2-6|NA|NA
CAWRRQASSGANVLTF
TGTGCCTGGAGAAGACAGGCTAGCTCTGGGGCCAACGTCCTGACTTTC